This T cell receptor beta chain was obtained from a study of cytomegalovirus exposure and HLA in healthy donors. Study at large: The roughly 110 validation repertoires matched the 666 first-cohort repertoires in platform, a later analysis reported.

Germline V gene data show CDR1 as MGHRA and CDR2 as YSYEKL. The CDR3 consists of 15 residues. V gave up 1 base and J gave up 3 bases; unmatched junction bases: 4. This clone appeared a few times. The antigen is not known. Study-wide points: Later, an analysis found that TCR clusters from the first cohort tended to co-occur in the 130 or so validation repertoires. The investigators catalogued 164 TCR beta chains as cytomegalovirus-associated.

The repertoire was sequenced with immunoSEQ multiplex PCR; TCRdb's copy has only in-frame clones and lacks some. There are about 73,000 clones in the sample; around nine tenths occur only once, and roughly 3.8% lies in the top ten. This rearrangement joins TRBV4-1 to TRBJ2-7; 9 bases agree with TRBD1. The TCR was taken from a young woman in good health and CMV-seropositive. Material: PBMCs. CDR3 bases: TGCGCCAGCAGCCAAGGACCGACAGGGGGCTACGAGCAGTACTTC. Amino acid sequence: CASSQGPTGGYEQYF.